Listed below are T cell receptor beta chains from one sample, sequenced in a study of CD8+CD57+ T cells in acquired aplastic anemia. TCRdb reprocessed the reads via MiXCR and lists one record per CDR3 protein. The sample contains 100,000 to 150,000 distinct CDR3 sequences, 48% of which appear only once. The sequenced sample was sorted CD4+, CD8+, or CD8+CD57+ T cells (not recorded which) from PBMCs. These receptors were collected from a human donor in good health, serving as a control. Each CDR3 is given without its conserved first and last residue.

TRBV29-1 SVDQTGYYEQY
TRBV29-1 STSLAGVGEQY
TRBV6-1 ASSQGGGNGQDEQF
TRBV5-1 ASSLAGLGLGSDEQY
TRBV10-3 AISPGSYQETQY
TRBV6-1 ASSGTGPNYGYT
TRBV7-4 ASRAADRDNSPLH
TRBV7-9 ASSLDPGRDGEQF
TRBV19 ASSGHGRDDQETQY
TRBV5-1 ASSLGSSGETQY
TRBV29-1 SGGQGREQY
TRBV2 ASSARGHSYEQY
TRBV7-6 ASSLQGARNTIY
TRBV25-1 ASSRAGTGGETQY
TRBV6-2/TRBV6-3 ASSYRPSGGSNQETQY